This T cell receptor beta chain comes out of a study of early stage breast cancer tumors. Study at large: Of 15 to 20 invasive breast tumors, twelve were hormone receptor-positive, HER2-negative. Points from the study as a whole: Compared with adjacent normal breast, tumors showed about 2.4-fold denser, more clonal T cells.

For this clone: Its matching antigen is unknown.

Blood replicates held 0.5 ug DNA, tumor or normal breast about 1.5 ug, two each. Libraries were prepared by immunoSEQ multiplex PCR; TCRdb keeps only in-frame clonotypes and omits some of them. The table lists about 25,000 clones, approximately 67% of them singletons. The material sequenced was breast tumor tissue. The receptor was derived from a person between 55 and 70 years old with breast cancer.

CDR3 loop: CAGLTSGINEQFF. CDR3 sequence (DNA): TGTGCCGGACTGACTAGCGGGATCAATGAGCAGTTCTTC. The chain uses TRBV25-1 and TRBJ2-1; 11 positions agree with TRBD2. The CDR3 has 13 amino acids. J gave up 6 bases and V 11 bases, and 6 bases lay outside the gene matches. Germline CDR1 MGHDK, CDR2 SYGVNS.